Listed here is a single T cell receptor (beta chain). This entry comes from a study of blood T cell repertoires in COVID-19. Looking at the study overall: Samples of COVID-19 (acute and convalescent) were obtained from the United States, Italy and Spain. T cells, B-cell-depleted T cells, or PBMCs supplied cDNA or gDNA.

How the authors handled the data: Amplification from reference gene primers served as the basis for estimated nucleated cell counts. Measured with immunoSEQ multiplex PCR; TCRdb has only the in-frame clones, and not every one. The D gene and trimming were derived from the DNA, and the V and J assignments and clone size from that table. The sample includes around 46,000 clones, around 87% of them seen just once. Patients from Seattle were sampled longitudinally, starting during active infection. After removal of 0 bases from V and 3 bases from J, the junction contained 2 bases not matched to a gene. Germline-derived CDR1 and CDR2 are MNHEY and SVGAGI. This CDR3 has 14 amino acids.

This TCR came from a woman aged 80 or over with COVID-19, enrolled during active disease. V is TRBV6-5 and J is TRBJ2-7; 7 bases are a match to TRBD1. Material: peripheral blood. The CDR3 nucleotides are TGTGCCAGCAGTTACTCGAGACAGGGCTACGAGCAGTACTTC. Its protein product is CASSYSRQGYEQYF.